Below, 8 T cell receptor beta chains from the same sample are listed, as sequenced in a study of spatial heterogeneity in lung cancer. The time point was: sample taken at primary tumor resection. For these receptors, no antigen is known. Whole-study findings and limits: Higher tumor mutation counts went along with higher counts of expanded intratumoral alpha and beta TCRs.

TCRdb processed the 5' RACE reads anew with MiXCR; each CDR3 protein has one entry. The sample comprises some 23,000 distinct CDR3 sequences, 5% to 7% of which are singletons, and approximately 10% rests with the top ten. This specimen consisted of lung tumor tissue, obtained at surgery. These receptors were taken from a male donor with early-stage non-small cell lung cancer.

This clonotype was observed at least ten times. The chain recombines TRBV2 with TRBJ2-2; 7 bases align to TRBD2. V was clipped by 4 bases and J by 4 bases; unmatched bases: 9. Germline V lookup: CDR1 SNHLY, CDR2 FYNNEI. The CDR3 is made up of 16 amino acids. The CDR3 DNA reads TGTGCCAGCAGTGCAACAGATCCGGGAGGCACCGGGGAGCTGTTTTTT. This translates into CASSATDPGGTGELFF.

This clonotype was observed a handful of times. V is TRBV5-6 and J is TRBJ2-2; D gene unclear. V dropped 0 bases and J dropped 8 bases, with 2 bases sitting between them. CDR1 SGHDT and CDR2 YYEEEE come from the germline V gene. CDR3 size: 11 residues. CDR3 residues: CASSLAGELFF. The CDR3 DNA follows: TGTGCCAGCAGCTTGGCGGGGGAGCTGTTTTTT.

This clonotype was counted many times. The rearrangement links TRBV5-1 to TRBJ2-3, with a tentative D call TRBD2 (5 bases). The CDR3 runs 14 residues. Trimming pared 0 bases from V and 4 bases from J, leaving 9 bases between. Germline CDR1 is SGHRS and CDR2 is YFSETQ. The CDR3 sequence is CASSLVRDADTQYF. CDR3 DNA: TGCGCCAGCAGCTTGGTCCGGGATGCAGATACGCAGTATTTT.

This clonotype was observed many times. The chain uses TRBV12-3 or TRBV12-4 and TRBJ1-5; TRBD1 is a possible D gene (5 bases). This CDR3 spans 13 amino acids. V dropped 0 bases and J dropped 7 bases, with 7 bases sitting between them. The CDR3 DNA follows: TGTGCCAGCAGTTTAGCCCAGGGACAGCCCCAGCATTTT. Protein sequence: CASSLAQGQPQHF.

This clonotype was counted only a few times. The V call is TRBV7-3, the J call TRBJ2-3; D gene ambiguous. The CDR3 extends over 16 amino acids. The germline gives CDR1 SGHTA, CDR2 FQGTGA. Between the trimmed V and J ends, which lost 1 base and 0 bases, there was a span of 11 bases. The CDR3 loop reads CASSLKADPSTDTQYF. The CDR3 bases are TGTGCCAGCAGCTTAAAGGCAGACCCTAGCACAGATACGCAGTATTTT.

At least ten counts were recorded for this clonotype. V gene TRBV6-5 combines with J gene TRBJ2-2; 8 nucleotides match TRBD1. With V trimmed by 7 bases and J by 9 bases, 10 bases remained unmatched. The V gene's germline CDR1 is MNHEY and CDR2 SVGAGI. The CDR3 length is 14 residues. Written as DNA, the CDR3 is TGTGCCAGCACCTGGACAGGGTTGGACCGGGAGCTGTTTTTT. Encoded protein: CASTWTGLDRELFF.

This clonotype was detected a few times. The genes are TRBV5-1 and TRBJ1-2; D remains unclear. This CDR3 is built from 15 residues. Trimming took 4 bases from V and 4 from J, leaving 17 bases between them. CDR1 and CDR2 from the germline V gene are SGHRS and YFSETQ. The CDR3 sequence is CASSPGRGTSYGYTF. DNA of the CDR3: TGCGCCAGCAGCCCCGGTCGGGGAACTAGCTATGGCTACACCTTC.

The table lists this clonotype with many counts. The V and J genes are TRBV7-2 and TRBJ2-5; D unclear. Germline V lookup: CDR1 SGHTA, CDR2 FQGNSA. The CDR3 length is 12 residues. V lost 0 bases and J lost 6, with 5 bases in between. CDR3 nucleotides: TGTGCCAGCAGCTTAGCGTTGCAGACCCAGTACTTC. It is translated as CASSLALQTQYF.